This T cell receptor (beta chain) was profiled in a study of breast tumors, draining lymph nodes, adjacent tissues. The CDR3 is 13 amino acids. Trimming removed 7 bases from V and 3 bases from J; junction bases left unmatched: 4. Germline V lookup: CDR1 DFQATT, CDR2 SNEGSKA (reference sequence). One entry per CDR3 protein, called by TCRdb with MiXCR from the multiplex PCR reads. The sample has around 300,000 distinct CDR3 sequences, 30% seen once. Samples came from axillary lymph nodes draining the breast cancer. Study findings and constraints: That most tumor T cells come from lymph nodes remained unproven. The data were judged consistent with most tumor T cells coming from lymph node and expanding in tumor. Compared with basal-like, luminal-like tumors shared significantly more repertoire with nontumor tissue.

This clonotype was picked up many times. Its target is not known. V is TRBV20-1 and J is TRBJ2-3, with 10 nucleotides matching TRBD2. This TCR was sampled from a female donor with breast cancer. Some clones in this sample may be carry-over from other donors' samples. Sequencing was carried out using axillary lymph node tissue. The CDR3 reads CSVQREGTDTQYF. CDR3 DNA: TGCAGTGTCCAGCGGGAGGGAACAGATACGCAGTATTTT.